The T cell receptor (beta chain) under discussion was sequenced for a study of shared clonotypes between healthy human individuals. About the study: Each donor had three CD4 naive, three CD4 memory, two CD8 naive and one CD8 memory plate. Points from the study as a whole: Naive subsets tended to show greater estimated richness than memory subsets. Several donors held about 4.6% of naive CD4 clonotypes in common.

Using immunoSEQ multiplex PCR, the repertoire was profiled, and TCRdb retains in-frame clones only, with some absent. Of some 700,000 clones listed, less than 95% are singletons. This CDR3 is built from 12 residues. The germline V gene encodes CDR1 SEHNR and CDR2 FQNEAQ (reference sequence). V was trimmed by 5 bases and J by 3 bases, leaving 8 bases between them. The donor population consisted of healthy HIV-negative adults with no recent acute infections or vaccinations. Comment on this clone: Its antigen is not known.

The sequencing sample was made of memory CD8+ T cells from PBMCs. The subset is: CD45RO+ cells pooled with CCR7-negative TemRA cells. The receptor's source is a man between 18 and 35 years old in good health. Some clones in this sample may be carry-over from other donors' samples. This chain joins TRBV7-9 and TRBJ2-7, with D unclear. The CDR3 DNA sequence: TGTGCCAGCAGCACAGACAACTACGAGCAGTACTTC. Its protein is CASSTDNYEQYF.